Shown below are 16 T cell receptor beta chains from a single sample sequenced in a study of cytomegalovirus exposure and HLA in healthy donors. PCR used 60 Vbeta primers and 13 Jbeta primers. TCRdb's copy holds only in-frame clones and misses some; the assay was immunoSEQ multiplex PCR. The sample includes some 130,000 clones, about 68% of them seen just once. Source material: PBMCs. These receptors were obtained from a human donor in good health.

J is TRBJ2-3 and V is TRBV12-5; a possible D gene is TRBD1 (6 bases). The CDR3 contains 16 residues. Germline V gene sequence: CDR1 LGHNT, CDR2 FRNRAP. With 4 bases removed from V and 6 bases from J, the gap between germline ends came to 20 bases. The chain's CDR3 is CASGSRGPASRDTQYF. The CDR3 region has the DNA TGTGCTAGTGGTTCCAGGGGCCCTGCGTCGCGGGATACGCAGTATTTT. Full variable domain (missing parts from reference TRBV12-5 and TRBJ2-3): DARVTQTPRHKVTEMGQEVTMRCQPILGHNTVFWYRQTMMQGLELLAYFRNRAPLDDSGMPKDRFSAEMPDATLATLKIQPSEPRDSAVYFCASGSRGPASRDTQYFGPGTRLTVL.

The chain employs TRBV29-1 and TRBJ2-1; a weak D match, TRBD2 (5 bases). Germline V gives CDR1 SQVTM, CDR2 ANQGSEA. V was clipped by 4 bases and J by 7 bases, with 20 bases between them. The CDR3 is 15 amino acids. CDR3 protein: CSVVPSSIRTNEQFF. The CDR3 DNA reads TGCAGCGTTGTCCCTTCTAGCATACGTACAAATGAGCAGTTCTTC.

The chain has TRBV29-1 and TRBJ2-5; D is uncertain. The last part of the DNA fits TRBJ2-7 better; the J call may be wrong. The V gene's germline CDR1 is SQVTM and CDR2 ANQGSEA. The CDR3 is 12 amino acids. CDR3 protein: CSVAHTTYEQYF. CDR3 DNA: TGCAGCGTCGCCCATACCACCTACGAGCAGTACTTC.

CDR3: CASSLMATGTAQEKLFF. CDR3 nucleotide sequence: TGTGCCAGCAGCTTAATGGCCACCGGGACAGCGCAAGAAAAACTGTTTTTT. V gene TRBV7-6 combines with J gene TRBJ1-4; 7 positions match TRBD1. Trimming took 2 bases from V and 8 from J; bases not matched to a gene: 14. Germline V CDR1 and CDR2: SGHVS, FNYEAQ. The CDR3 covers 17 residues. The variable domain in full, with the rest retrieved from reference TRBV7-6 and TRBJ1-4, is GAGVSQSPRYKVTKRGQDVALRCDPISGHVSLYWYRQALGQGPEFLTYFNYEAQQDKSGLPNDRFSAERPEGSISTLTIQRTEQRDSAMYRCASSLMATGTAQEKLFFGSGTQLSVL.

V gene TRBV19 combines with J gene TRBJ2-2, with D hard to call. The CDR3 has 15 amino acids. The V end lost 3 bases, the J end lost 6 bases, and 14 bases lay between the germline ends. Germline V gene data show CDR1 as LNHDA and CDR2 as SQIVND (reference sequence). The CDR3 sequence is CASSIAPTFPGELFF. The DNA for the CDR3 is TGTGCCAGTAGTATCGCGCCTACTTTCCCCGGGGAGCTGTTTTTT.

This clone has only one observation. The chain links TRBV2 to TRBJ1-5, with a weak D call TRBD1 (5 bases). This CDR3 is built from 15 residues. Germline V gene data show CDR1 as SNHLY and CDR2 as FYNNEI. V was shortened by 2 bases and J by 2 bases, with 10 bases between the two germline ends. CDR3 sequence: CASSELGAGNQPQHF. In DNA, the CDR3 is TGTGCCAGCAGTGAACTAGGGGCAGGCAATCAGCCCCAGCATTTT.

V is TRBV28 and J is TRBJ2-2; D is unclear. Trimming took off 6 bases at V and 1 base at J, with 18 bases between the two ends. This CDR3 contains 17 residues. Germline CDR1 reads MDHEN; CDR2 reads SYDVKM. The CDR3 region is CASSQLGQAMNTGELFF. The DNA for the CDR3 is TGTGCCAGCAGCCAATTAGGCCAGGCCATGAACACCGGGGAGCTGTTTTTT.

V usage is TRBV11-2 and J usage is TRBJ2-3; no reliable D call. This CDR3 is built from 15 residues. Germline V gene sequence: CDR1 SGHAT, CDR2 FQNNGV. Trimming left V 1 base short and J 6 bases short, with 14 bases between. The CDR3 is CASSLGGGEYDTQYF. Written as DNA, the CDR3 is TGTGCCAGCAGCTTAGGAGGCGGAGAGTACGATACGCAGTATTTT. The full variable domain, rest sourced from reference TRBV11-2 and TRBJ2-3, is EAGVAQSPRYKIIEKRQSVAFWCNPISGHATLYWYQQILGQGPKLLIQFQNNGVVDDSQLPKDRFSAERLKGVDSTLKIQPAKLEDSAVYLCASSLGGGEYDTQYFGPGTRLTVL.

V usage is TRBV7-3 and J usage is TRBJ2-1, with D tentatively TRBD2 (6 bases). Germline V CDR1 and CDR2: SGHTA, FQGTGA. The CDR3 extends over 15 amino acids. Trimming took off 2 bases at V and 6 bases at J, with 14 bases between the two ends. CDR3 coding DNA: TGTGCCAGCAGCTTAGATGGGGTGGGGGGCAATGAGCAGTTCTTC. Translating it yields CASSLDGVGGNEQFF.

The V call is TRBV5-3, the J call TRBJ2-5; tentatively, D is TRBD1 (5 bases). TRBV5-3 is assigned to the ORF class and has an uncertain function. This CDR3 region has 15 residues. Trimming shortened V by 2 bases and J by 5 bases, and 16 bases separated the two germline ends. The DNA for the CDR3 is TGTGCCAGAAGCTTTGGTCTGGCAGGGTGGGAGACCCAGTACTTC. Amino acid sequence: CARSFGLAGWETQYF.

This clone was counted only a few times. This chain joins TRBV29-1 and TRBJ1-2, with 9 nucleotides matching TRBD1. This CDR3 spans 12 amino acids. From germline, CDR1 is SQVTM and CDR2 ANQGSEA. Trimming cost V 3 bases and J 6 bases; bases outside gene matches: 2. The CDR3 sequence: CSVDTGGDGYTF. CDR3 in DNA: TGCAGCGTTGACACAGGGGGCGATGGCTACACCTTC.

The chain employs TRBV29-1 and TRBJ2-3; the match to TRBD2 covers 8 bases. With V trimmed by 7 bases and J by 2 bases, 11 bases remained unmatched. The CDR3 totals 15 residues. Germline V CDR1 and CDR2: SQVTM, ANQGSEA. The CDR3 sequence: CSATRASGYTDTQYF. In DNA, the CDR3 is TGCAGCGCGACCCGGGCTAGCGGGTACACAGATACGCAGTATTTT.

CDR3 nucleotides: TGTGCCAGCAGCAGGGGAGGGGGGGGGCCTTTCGAGACCCAGTACTTC. This encodes CASSRGGGGPFETQYF. The chain is built from TRBV11-2 and TRBJ2-5, with D possibly being TRBD2 (7 bases). Germline CDR1 and CDR2: SGHAT and FQNNGV. V lost 5 bases to trimming and J lost 5 bases, with 21 bases between them. The CDR3 contains 16 residues.

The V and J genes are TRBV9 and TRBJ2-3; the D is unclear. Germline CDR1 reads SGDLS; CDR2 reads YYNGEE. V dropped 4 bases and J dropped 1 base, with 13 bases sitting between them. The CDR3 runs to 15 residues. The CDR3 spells CASSRSTVRTDTQYF. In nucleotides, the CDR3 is TGTGCCAGCAGCCGGAGTACCGTCCGCACAGATACGCAGTATTTT. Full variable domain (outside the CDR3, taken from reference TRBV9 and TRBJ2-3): DSGVTQTPKHLITATGQRVTLRCSPRSGDLSVYWYQQSLDQGLQFLIQYYNGEERAKGNILERFSAQQFPDLHSELNLSSLELGDSALYFCASSRSTVRTDTQYFGPGTRLTVL.

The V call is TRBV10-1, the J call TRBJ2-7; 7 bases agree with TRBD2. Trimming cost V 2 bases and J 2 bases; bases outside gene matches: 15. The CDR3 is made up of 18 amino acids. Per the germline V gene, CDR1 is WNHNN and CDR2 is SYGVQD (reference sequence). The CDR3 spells CASSELYPKRDGTYEQYF. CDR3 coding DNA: TGCGCCAGCAGTGAGCTCTACCCGAAGCGGGATGGTACCTACGAGCAGTACTTC.

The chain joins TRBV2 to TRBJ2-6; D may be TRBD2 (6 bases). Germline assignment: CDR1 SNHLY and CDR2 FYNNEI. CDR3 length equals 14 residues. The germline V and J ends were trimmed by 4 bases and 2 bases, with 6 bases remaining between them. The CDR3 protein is CASSAGAGANVLTF. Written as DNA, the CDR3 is TGTGCCAGCAGTGCGGGGGCTGGGGCCAACGTCCTGACTTTC.